Sequencing of this TCR beta chain was carried out in a study of cytomegalovirus exposure and HLA in healthy donors. This CDR3 comprises 13 residues. The germline V gene has CDR1 SQVTM and CDR2 ANQGSEA. In the case of this clone: The antigen is not known. The junction shows a germline mismatch at one end, possibly a read error.

Generated by immunoSEQ multiplex PCR, the TCRdb table keeps only in-frame clones and is missing some. Of more than 80,000 clones detected, roughly nine tenths appear once; the ten largest clones hold about 1.8%. Regarding the study as a whole: A few chains tied to CMV proved CMV antigen-specific in vitro. Whilst most TCR sequences proved rare, a subset of public TCRs occurred across many donors.

This sequence originates from a woman aged 18-29 years in good health and CMV-seropositive. Sequences were obtained from PBMCs. This chain connects TRBV29-1 to TRBJ2-5, with 10 bases matching TRBD2. CDR3 DNA: TGCAGCGCACTAGCGGGGACCCAAGGGACCCAGTACTTC. Translating gives CSALAGTQGTQYF.